These T cell receptor beta chains were read from a single sample in a study of blood T cell repertoires in COVID-19. Sequencing used immunoSEQ multiplex PCR; TCRdb keeps in-frame clones, though not all of them. This sample has under 75,000 clones, with 80% to 90% found just once. Sequencing was performed on peripheral blood. All receptors derive from a man under 40 with acute or convalescent COVID-19. Both conserved end residues are part of each CDR3. Fields, in order: CDR3 length, V gene, CDR3 protein.

>15|TRBV9
CASTKGGRGYSEQFF
>13|TRBV19
CASSIGGVQPQHF
>15|TRBV5-6
CASRLWGVSTDTQYF
>15|TRBV4-1
CASSQERQGQETQYF
>14|TRBV6-5
CASSPQTGQETQYF
>20|TRBV9
CASSGTGTSGGLGVTDTQYF
>18|TRBV27
CASSLKDRLKQGQETQYF
>15|TRBV6-5
CASSFDRGGTGELFF
>13|TRBV2
CATRFEGNQPQHF
>19|TRBV7-9
CASSSGGTRTGEGIGGYTF
>15|TRBV5-1
CASSNQTGRGNTIYF
>19|TRBV9
CASSVNRGRTAQSYNEQFF
>13|TRBV5-1
CASSLAQSDEQYF
>15|TRBV19
CASSIDRGNWDEQYF
>14|TRBV18
CASSPGANTGELFF
>13|TRBV2
CASRNRGFGELFF
>15|TRBV9
CASGDSSYSGNTIYF
>14|TRBV3-1/TRBV3-2
CASSRGRADHEQYF
>18|TRBV30
CAWSVKRIQGTMNTEAFF
>13|TRBV5-1
CASSSDRGLGYTF
>13|TRBV12-1
CASSNTGEDTQYF
>17|TRBV7-8
CASSLGLQVTSTDTQYF
>15|TRBV7-2
CASSFGTGFSYEQYF
>15|TRBV25-1
CASSVAGGSGNTIYF
>14|TRBV11-2
CASSSVTGNTEAFF
>18|TRBV3-1/TRBV3-2
CASSQGRDRAETNEKLFF
>12|TRBV7-9
CASSLGGAEAFF
>12|TRBV30
CAWSPQGGGYTF
>12|TRBV7-2
CASSLNGQGEFF
>18|TRBV6-1
CASSEAVKGQTNEGEQFF
>15|TRBV30
CAWRDSGVLRNTIYF
>12|TRBV29-1
CSIKRTSGELFF
>14|TRBV10-3
CAISDPQGRETQYF
>14|TRBV19
CASSIRRGSYEQYF
>15|TRBV6-1
CASSEATGYGQPQHF
>17|TRBV7-9
CASSSGTGILSNYGYTF
>15|TRBV10-3
CAISEGLGLNSPLHF
>16|TRBV18
CASSPNVGQGGETQYF